This T cell receptor (beta chain) was sequenced in a study of Graves' ophthalmopathy and Graves' hyperthyroidism. Study as a whole: Prior to any treatment, peripheral blood was collected at the time of initial diagnosis.

This clonotype was observed at least ten times. Scientists amplified the TCR beta CDR3 regions from RNA transcripts. Second-round multiplex PCR came after first-round RT-PCR with HTBI primers. TCRdb independently ran MiXCR on the multiplex PCR reads; one entry per CDR3 protein. The sample records 600,000 to 650,000 distinct CDR3 sequences, about 20% being singletons. This TCR derives from a woman younger than 35 with stable Graves' hyperthyroidism. Some clones in this sample may be carry-over from other donors' samples. Sample: peripheral blood.

The CDR3 spells CASSPWGRNSPLHF. The CDR3 region has the DNA TGTGCCAGCAGTCCATGGGGGCGGAATTCACCCCTCCACTTT. The chain is built from TRBV28 and TRBJ1-6, with D perhaps matching TRBD1 (6 bases). V was shortened by 5 bases and J by 7 bases, with 12 bases between the two germline ends. Germline-derived CDR1 and CDR2 are MDHEN and SYDVKM. The CDR3 spans 14 residues.